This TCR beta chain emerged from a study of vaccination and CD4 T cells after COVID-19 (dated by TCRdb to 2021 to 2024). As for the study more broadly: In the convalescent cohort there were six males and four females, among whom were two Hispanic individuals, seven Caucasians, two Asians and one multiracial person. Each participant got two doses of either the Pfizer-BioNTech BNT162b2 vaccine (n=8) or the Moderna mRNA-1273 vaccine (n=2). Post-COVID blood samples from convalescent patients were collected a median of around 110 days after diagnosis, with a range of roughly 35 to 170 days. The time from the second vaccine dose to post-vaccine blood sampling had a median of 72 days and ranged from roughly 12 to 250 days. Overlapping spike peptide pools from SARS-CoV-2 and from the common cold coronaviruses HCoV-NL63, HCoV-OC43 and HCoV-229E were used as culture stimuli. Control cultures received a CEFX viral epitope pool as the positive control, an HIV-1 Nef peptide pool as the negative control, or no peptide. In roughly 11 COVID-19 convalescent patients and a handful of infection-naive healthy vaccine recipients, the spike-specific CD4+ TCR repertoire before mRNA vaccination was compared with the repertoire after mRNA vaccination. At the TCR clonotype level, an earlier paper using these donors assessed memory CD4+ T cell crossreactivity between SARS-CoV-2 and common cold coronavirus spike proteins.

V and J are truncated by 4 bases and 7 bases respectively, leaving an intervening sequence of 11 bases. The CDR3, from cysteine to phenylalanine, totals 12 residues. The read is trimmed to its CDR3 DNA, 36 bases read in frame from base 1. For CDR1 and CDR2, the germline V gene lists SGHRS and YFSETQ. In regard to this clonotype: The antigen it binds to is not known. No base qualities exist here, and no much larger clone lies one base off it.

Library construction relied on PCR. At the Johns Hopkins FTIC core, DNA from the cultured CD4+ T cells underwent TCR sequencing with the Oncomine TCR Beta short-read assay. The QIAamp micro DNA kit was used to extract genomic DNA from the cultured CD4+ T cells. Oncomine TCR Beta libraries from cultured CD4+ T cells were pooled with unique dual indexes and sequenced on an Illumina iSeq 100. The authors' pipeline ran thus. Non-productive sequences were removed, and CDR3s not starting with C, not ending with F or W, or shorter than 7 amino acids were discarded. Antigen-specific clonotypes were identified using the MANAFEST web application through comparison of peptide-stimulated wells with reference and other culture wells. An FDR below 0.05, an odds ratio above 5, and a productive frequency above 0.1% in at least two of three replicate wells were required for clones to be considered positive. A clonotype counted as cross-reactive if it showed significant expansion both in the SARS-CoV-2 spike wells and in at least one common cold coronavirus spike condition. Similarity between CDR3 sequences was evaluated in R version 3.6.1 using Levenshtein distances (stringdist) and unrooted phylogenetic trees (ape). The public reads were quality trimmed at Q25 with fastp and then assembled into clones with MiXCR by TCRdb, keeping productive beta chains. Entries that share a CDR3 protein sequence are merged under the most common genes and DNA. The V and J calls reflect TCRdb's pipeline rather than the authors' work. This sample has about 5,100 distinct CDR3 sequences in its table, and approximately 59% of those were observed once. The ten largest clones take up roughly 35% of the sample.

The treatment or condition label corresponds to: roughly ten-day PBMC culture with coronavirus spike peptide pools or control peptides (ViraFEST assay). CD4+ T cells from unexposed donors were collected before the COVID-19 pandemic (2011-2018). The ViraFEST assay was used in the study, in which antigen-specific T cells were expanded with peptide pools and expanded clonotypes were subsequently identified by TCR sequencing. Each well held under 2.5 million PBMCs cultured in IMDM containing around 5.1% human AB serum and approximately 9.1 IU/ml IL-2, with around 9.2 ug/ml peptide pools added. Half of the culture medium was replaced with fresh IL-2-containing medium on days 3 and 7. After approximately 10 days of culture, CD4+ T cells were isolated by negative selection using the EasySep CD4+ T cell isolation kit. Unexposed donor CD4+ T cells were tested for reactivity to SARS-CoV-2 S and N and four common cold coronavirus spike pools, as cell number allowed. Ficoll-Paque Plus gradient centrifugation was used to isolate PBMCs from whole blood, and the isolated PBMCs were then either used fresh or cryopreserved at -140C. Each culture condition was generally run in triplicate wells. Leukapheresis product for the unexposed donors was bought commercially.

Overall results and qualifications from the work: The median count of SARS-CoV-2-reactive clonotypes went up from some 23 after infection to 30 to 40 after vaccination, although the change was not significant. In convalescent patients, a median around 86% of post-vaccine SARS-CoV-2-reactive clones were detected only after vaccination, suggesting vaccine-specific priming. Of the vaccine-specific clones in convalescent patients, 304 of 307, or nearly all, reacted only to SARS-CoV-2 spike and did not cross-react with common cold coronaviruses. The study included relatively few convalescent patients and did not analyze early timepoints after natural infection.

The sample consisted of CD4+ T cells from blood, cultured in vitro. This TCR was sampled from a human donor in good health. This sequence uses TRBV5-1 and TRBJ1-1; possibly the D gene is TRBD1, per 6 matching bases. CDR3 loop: CASSPQGNEAFF. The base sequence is TGCGCCAGCAGCCCCCAGGGGAATGAAGCTTTCTTT.